These 10 T cell receptor beta chains originate from one sample sequenced in a study of stem cell transplantation in POMP-related autoinflammatory disease. Clones were read by immunoSEQ multiplex PCR, and TCRdb kept only the in-frame ones, dropping some. The sample shows 30,000 or so clones, around 90% of them seen only once. Specimen: CD4+ T cells from PBMCs, collected before stem cell transplantation. These receptors were taken from a human donor with POMP-related autoinflammation and immune dysregulation (PRAID).

The rearrangement links TRBV5-1 to TRBJ1-1; TRBD1 matches 12 bases. Trimming at V came to 3 bases and at J to 5 bases, leaving 2 bases not matched to a gene. This CDR3 has 14 residues. The germline CDR1 and CDR2 sequences are SGHRS and YFSETQ. Here the CDR3 DNA reads TGCGCCAGCAGCTGGGACAGGGGGCGAACTGAAGCTTTCTTT. It yields the protein CASSWDRGRTEAFF.

Only one count was recorded for this clone. The chain recombines TRBV5-1 with TRBJ1-2; no clear D. The ends were cut back, 0 bases at V and 0 bases at J, with 9 bases in the middle. Germline V lookup: CDR1 SGHRS, CDR2 YFSETQ. The CDR3 has 15 residues. The CDR3 nucleotides are TGCGCCAGCAGCTTGGTTAGAGGGACTAACTATGGCTACACCTTC. It yields the protein CASSLVRGTNYGYTF.

The chain carries TRBV7-9 and TRBJ2-7; the D is unclear. Germline loops: CDR1 SEHNR, CDR2 FQNEAQ (reference sequence). V was trimmed by 5 bases and J by 2 bases, leaving 10 bases between them. This CDR3 comprises 13 residues. The CDR3 DNA reads as TGTGCCAGCAGCCCCTCCAATCCCTACGAGCAGTACTTC. It yields the protein CASSPSNPYEQYF. The variable domain in full, completed from reference TRBV7-9 and TRBJ2-7, reads DTGVSQNPRHKITKRGQNVTFRCDPISEHNRLYWYRQTLGQGPEFLTYFQNEAQLEKSRLLSDRFSAERPKGSFSTLEIQRTEQGDSAMYLCASSPSNPYEQYFGPGTRLTVT.

The J gene is TRBJ2-1, the V gene TRBV5-1, with a possible D match to TRBD2 (5 bases). Germline V gene data show CDR1 as SGHRS and CDR2 as YFSETQ. The CDR3 is 11 residues long. V lost 7 bases, J lost 6 bases, and 8 bases lay in between. CDR3 nucleotide sequence: TGCGCCAGCGGAGGTTCCAATGAGCAGTTCTTC. Its protein is CASGGSNEQFF.

The gene calls are TRBV19 and TRBJ2-2, with D perhaps given as TRBD1 or TRBD2 (5 bases each). V was pared by 10 bases and J by 0 bases, with 21 bases between. This CDR3 has 17 residues. Germline V gene sequence: CDR1 LNHDA, CDR2 SQIVND (reference sequence). This CDR3 reads CATLEWGRFANTGELFF. The CDR3 coding sequence is TGTGCCACCCTAGAGTGGGGACGGTTCGCGAACACCGGGGAGCTGTTTTTT.

The V gene is TRBV12-5, the J gene TRBJ1-4; D is perhaps TRBD1 (6 bases). Germline loops: CDR1 LGHNT, CDR2 FRNRAP. CDR3 length equals 15 residues. Trimming removed 0 bases from V and 8 bases from J, with 13 bases in between. Here the CDR3 DNA reads TGTGCTAGTGGTTTGGTAGGGGGAGGTAGGGAAAAACTGTTTTTT. This encodes CASGLVGGGREKLFF.

This chain connects TRBV7-2 to TRBJ1-1, with D possibly matching TRBD1 (5 bases). Germline V gene sequence: CDR1 SGHTA, CDR2 FQGNSA. The CDR3 extends over 14 amino acids. The V end was cut by 5 bases, the J end by 3 bases, with 13 bases between. CDR3 coding DNA: TGTGCCAGCAGCCCGGGACTTATCTACACTGAAGCTTTCTTT. It codes for CASSPGLIYTEAFF.

V gene TRBV7-3 combines with J gene TRBJ2-3; a possible D gene is TRBD1 (6 bases). Germline assignment: CDR1 SGHTA and CDR2 FQGTGA. The CDR3 runs to 14 residues. V lost 4 bases to trimming and J lost 0 bases, with 8 bases between them. The CDR3 region is CASSSQGSTDTQYF. Here the CDR3 DNA reads TGTGCCAGCAGCTCTCAGGGGAGCACAGATACGCAGTATTTT.

The CDR3 reads CATGQGLTYEQYF. The CDR3, as DNA: TGTGCCACCGGACAGGGTCTTACCTACGAGCAGTACTTC. The chain has TRBV2 and TRBJ2-7, with 8 positions matching TRBD1. Per germline, CDR1 SNHLY and CDR2 FYNNEI. With V trimmed by 10 bases and J by 2 bases, 7 bases remained unmatched. The CDR3 extends over 13 amino acids.

This clone occurred once. The rearrangement uses TRBV29-1 and TRBJ2-5, with 8 positions matching TRBD2. This CDR3 has 13 residues. Trimming cost V 3 bases and J 2 bases; bases outside gene matches: 2. Germline CDR1 reads SQVTM; CDR2 reads ANQGSEA. CDR3 bases: TGCAGCGTTGACACTAGCGGACAAGAGACCCAGTACTTC. This gives the protein CSVDTSGQETQYF.